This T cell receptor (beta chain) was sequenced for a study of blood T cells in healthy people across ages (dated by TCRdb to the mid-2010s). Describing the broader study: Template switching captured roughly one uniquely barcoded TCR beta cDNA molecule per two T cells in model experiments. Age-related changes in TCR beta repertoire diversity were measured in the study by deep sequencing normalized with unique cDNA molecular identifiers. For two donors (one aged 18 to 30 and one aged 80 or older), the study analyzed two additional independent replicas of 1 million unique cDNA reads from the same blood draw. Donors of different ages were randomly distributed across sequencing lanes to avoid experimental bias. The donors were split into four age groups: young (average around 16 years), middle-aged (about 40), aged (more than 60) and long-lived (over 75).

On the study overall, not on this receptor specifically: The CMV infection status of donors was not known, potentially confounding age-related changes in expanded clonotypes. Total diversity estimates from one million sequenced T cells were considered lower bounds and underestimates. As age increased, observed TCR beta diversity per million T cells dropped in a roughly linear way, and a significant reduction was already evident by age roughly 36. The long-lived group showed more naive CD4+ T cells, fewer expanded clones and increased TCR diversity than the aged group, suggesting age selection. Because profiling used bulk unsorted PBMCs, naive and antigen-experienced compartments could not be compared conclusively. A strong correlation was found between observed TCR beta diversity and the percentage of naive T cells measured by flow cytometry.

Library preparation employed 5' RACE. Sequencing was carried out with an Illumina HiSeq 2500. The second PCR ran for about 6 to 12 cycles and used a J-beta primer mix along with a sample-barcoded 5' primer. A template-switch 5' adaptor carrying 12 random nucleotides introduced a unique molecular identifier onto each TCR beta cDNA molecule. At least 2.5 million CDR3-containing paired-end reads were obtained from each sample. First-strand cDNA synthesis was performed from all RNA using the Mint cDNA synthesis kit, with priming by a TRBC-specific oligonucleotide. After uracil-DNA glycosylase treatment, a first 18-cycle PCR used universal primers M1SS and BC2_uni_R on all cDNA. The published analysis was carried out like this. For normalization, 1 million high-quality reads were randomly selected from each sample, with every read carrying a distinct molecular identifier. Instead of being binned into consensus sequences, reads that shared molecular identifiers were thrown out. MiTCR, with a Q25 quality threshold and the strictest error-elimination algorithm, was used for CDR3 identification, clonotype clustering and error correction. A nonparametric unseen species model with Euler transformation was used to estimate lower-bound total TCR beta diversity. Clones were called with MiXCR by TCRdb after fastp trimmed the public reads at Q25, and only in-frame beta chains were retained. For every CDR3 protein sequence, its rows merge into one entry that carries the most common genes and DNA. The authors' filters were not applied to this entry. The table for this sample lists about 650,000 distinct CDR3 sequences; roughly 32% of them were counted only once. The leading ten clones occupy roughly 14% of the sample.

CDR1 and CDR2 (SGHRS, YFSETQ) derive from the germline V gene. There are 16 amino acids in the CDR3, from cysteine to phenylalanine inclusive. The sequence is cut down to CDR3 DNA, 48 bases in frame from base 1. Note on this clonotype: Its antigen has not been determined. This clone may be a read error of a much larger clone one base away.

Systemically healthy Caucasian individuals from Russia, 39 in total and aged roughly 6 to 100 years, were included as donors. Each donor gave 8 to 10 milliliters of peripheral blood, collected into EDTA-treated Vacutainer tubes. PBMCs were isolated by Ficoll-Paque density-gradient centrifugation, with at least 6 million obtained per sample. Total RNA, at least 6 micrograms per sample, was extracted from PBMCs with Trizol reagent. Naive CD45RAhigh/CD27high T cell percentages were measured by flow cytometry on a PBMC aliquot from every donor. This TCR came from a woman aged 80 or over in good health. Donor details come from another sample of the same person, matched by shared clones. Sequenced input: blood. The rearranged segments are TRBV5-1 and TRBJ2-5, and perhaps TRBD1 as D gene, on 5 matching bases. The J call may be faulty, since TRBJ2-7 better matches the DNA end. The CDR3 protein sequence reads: CASSITWGRFPYEQYF. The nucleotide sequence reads TGCGCCAGCAGCATTACTTGGGGCCGCTTTCCCTACGAGCAGTACTTC.